This T cell receptor (beta chain) was captured in a study of somatic mutations in cytotoxic T cells in rheumatoid arthritis. General study results and limits: Patients with a largest CD8+ clone exceeding 20% of CD8+ cells numbered about an eighth of the 65. CD8+ clonality increased with age in rheumatoid arthritis patients but not in healthy controls.

Points on this clone: The antigen remains undetermined. Its ends do not fully match the called genes, so a read error is possible.

The CDR3 runs to 13 residues. Germline CDR1 is SSHAT and CDR2 is FNYEAQ (reference sequence). The protocol was immunoSEQ multiplex PCR, while the TCRdb copy is restricted to in-frame clones and leaves out a portion. The table includes some 40,000 clones, about 80% detected once. The receptor was isolated from a man in his forties in good health. The sequenced sample was CD8+ T cells sorted from blood. J is TRBJ2-3 and V is TRBV7-7; D unclear. CDR3 protein: CASSLTIADTQYF. CDR3 sequence (DNA): TGTGCTAGCAGCTTAACTATCGCAGATACGCAGTATTTT.